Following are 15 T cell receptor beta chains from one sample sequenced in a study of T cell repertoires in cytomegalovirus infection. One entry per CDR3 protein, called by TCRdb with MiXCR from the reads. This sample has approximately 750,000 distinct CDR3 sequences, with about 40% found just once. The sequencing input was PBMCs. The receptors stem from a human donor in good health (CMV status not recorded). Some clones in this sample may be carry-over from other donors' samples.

CDR3 loop: CASSAGTAGRNTIYF. CDR3 nucleotides: TGTGCCAGCAGCGCAGGGACAGCCGGACGGAACACCATATATTTT. The rearrangement uses TRBV7-8 and TRBJ1-3, with 7 bases that match TRBD1. Germline CDR1 is SGHVS and CDR2 is FQNEAQ. The ends lost 5 bases at V and 7 bases at J; junction bases unmatched: 11. The CDR3 extends over 15 amino acids.

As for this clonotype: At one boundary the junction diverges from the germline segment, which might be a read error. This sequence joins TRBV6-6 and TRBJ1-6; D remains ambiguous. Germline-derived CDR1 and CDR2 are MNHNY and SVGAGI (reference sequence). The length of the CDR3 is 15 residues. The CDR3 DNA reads TGTGCCAGCAATGAGGAGAGCTCCTTTAATTCACCCCTCCACTTT. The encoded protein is CASNEESSFNSPLHF.

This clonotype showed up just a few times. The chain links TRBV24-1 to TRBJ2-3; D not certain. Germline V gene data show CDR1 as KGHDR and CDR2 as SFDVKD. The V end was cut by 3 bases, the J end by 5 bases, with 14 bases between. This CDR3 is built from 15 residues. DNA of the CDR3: TGTGCCACCAGTGATAACGCCAAAGGTCGAGATACGCAGTATTTT. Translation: CATSDNAKGRDTQYF.

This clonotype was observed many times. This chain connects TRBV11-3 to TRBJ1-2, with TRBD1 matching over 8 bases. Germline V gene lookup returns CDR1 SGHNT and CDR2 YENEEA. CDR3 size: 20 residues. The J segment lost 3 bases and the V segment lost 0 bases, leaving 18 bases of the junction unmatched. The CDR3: CASSLDYSVAGGAKHYGYTF. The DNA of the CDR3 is TGTGCCAGCAGCTTAGATTATTCTGTGGCAGGGGGCGCGAAACACTATGGCTACACCTTC.

CDR3 region: CASSSQSKNTGELFF. The CDR3 DNA sequence: TGTGCCAGCAGCTCACAATCGAAGAACACCGGGGAGCTGTTTTTT. The V gene is TRBV5-6, the J gene TRBJ2-2; D gene unclear. The ends were cut back, 3 bases at V and 1 base at J, with 10 bases in the middle. CDR1 and CDR2 from the germline V gene are SGHDT and YYEEEE. CDR3 size: 15 residues.

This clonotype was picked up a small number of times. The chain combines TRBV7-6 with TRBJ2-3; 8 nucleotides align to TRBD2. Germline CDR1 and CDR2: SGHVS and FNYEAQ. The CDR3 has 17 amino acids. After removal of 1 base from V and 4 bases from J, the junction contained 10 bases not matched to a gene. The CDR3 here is CASSLDSSGESADTQYF. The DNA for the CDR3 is TGTGCCAGCAGCTTAGATAGTAGCGGGGAGTCGGCAGATACGCAGTATTTT.

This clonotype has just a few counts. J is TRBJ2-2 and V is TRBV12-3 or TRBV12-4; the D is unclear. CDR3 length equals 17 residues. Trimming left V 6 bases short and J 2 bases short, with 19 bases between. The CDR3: CASSYVFWHHNTGELFF. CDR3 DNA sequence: TGTGCCAGCAGCTACGTCTTCTGGCATCATAACACCGGGGAGCTGTTTTTT.

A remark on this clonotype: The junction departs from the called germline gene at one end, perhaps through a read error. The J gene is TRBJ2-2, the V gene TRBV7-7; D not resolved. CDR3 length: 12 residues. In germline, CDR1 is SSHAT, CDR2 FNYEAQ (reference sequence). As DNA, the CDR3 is TGTGCTAGCAGCTTAGGGTGCGGGGAGCTGTTTTTT. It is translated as CASSLGCGELFF.

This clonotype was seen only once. The CDR3 bases are TGTGCCAGCAGTTTAGTTCGCGGGTTTAATTCACCCCTCCACTTT. Protein: CASSLVRGFNSPLHF. The chain uses TRBV12-3 or TRBV12-4 and TRBJ1-6; no definite D call. Trimming pared 1 base from V and 6 bases from J, leaving 10 bases between. The CDR3 loop spans 15 amino acids.

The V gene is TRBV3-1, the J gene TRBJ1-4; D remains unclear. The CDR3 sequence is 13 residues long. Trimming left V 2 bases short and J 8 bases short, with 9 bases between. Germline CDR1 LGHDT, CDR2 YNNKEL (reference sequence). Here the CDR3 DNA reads TGTGCCAGCAGCCAACGGGGAAGAGAAAAACTGTTTTTT. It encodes CASSQRGREKLFF.

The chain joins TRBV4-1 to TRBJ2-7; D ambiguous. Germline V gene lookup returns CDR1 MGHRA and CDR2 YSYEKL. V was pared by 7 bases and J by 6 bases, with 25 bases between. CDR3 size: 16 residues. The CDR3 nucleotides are TGCGCCAGCACCGAAAAGGTGCAATCTCAACCCCGCGAGCAGTACTTC. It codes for CASTEKVQSQPREQYF.

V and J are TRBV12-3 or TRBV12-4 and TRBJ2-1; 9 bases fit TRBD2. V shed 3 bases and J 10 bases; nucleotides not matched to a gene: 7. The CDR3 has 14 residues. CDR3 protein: CASSFRLAAGEQFF. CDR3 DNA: TGTGCCAGCAGTTTTCGACTAGCGGCAGGCGAGCAGTTCTTC.

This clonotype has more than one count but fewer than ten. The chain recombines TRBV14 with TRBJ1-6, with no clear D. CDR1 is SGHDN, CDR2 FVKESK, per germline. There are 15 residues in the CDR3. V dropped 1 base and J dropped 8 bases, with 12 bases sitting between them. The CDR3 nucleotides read TGTGCCAGCAGCCAAGTTGGAGGTGTGGATTCACCCCTCCACTTT. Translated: CASSQVGGVDSPLHF.

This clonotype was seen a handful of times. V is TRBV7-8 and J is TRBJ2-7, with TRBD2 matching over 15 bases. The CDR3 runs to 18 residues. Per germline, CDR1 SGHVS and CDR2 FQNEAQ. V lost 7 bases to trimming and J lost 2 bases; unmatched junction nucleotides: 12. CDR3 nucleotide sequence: TGTGCCAGCATCGCGGGACTAGCGGGGGGCCAGTATCCCTACGAGCAGTACTTC. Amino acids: CASIAGLAGGQYPYEQYF.

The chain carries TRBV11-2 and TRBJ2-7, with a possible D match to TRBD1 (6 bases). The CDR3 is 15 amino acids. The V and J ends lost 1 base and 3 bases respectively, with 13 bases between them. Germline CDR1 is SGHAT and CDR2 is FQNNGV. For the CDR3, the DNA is TGTGCCAGCAGCTTAGGCGGCCACAGGGACTACGAGCAGTACTTC. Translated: CASSLGGHRDYEQYF.